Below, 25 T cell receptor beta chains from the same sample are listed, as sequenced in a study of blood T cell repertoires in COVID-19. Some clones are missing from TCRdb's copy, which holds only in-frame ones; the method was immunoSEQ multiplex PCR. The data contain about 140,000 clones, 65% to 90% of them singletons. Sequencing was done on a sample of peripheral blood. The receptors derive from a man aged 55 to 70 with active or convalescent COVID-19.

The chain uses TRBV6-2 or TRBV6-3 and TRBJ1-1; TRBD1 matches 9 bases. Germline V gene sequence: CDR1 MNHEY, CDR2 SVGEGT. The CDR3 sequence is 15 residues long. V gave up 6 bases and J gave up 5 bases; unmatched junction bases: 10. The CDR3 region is CASSWDREKKTEAFF. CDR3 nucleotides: TGTGCCAGCAGCTGGGACAGGGAGAAGAAAACTGAAGCTTTCTTT.

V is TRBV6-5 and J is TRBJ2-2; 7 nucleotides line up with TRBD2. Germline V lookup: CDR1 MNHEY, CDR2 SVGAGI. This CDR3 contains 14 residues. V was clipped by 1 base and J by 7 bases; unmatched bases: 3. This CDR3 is CASSYWREFGELFF. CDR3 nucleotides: TGTGCCAGCAGTTACTGGCGGGAGTTCGGGGAGCTGTTTTTT.

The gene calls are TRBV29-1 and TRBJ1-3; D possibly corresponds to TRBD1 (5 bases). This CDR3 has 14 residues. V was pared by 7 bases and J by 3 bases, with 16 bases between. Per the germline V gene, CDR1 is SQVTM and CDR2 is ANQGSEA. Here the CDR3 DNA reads TGCAGCGCCAGACCCCCAGGGATTGGAAACACCATATATTTT. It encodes CSARPPGIGNTIYF.

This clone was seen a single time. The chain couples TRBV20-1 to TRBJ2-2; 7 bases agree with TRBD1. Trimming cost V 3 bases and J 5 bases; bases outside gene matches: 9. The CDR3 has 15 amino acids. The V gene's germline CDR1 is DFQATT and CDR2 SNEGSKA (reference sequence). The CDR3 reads CSASVGDRGTGELFF. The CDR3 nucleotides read TGCAGTGCTAGTGTCGGGGACAGAGGGACCGGGGAGCTGTTTTTT.

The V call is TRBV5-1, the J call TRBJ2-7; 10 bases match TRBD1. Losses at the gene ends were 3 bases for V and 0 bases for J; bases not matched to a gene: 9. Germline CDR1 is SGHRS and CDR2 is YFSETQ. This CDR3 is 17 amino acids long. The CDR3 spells CASSSPHRTGGSYEQYF. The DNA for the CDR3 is TGCGCCAGCAGCTCACCACATCGGACAGGGGGCTCCTACGAGCAGTACTTC.

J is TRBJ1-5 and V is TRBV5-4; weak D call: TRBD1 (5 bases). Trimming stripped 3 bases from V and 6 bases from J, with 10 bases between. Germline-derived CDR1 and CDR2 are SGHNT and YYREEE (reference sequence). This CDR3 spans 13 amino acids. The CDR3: CASSSDSAQPQHF. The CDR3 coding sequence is TGTGCCAGCAGCTCAGACAGTGCTCAGCCCCAGCATTTT.

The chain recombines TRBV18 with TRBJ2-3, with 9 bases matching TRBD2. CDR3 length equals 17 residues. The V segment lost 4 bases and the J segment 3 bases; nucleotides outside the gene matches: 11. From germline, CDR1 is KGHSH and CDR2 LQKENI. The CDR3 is CASSRSVLAGETDTQYF. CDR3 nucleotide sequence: TGTGCCAGCTCACGCAGCGTATTAGCGGGGGAAACAGATACGCAGTATTTT.

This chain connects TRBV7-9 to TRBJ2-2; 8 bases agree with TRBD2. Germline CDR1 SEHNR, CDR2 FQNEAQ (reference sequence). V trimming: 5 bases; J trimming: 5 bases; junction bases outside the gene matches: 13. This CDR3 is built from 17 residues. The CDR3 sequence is CASSTPRSGRVTGELFF. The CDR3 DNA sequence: TGTGCCAGCAGCACCCCGCGGAGCGGGAGAGTTACCGGGGAGCTGTTTTTT.

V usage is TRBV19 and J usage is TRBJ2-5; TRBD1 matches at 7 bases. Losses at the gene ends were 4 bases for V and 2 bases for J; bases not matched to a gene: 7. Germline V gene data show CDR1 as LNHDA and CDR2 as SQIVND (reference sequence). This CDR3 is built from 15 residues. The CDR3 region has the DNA TGTGCCAGTAGTAACCAGGGGGTCCGACAAGAGACCCAGTACTTC. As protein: CASSNQGVRQETQYF.

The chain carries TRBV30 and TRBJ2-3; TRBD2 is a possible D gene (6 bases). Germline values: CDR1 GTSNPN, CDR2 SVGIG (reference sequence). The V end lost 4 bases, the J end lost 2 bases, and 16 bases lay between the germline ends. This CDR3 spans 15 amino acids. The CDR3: CAWTLLGGLTDTQYF. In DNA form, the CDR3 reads TGTGCCTGGACGTTGCTGGGGGGACTCACAGATACGCAGTATTTT.

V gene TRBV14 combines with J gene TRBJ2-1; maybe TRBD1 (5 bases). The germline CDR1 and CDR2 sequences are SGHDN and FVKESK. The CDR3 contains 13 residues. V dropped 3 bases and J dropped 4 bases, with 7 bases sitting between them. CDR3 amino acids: CASSQTDYNEQFF. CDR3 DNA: TGTGCCAGCAGCCAGACAGATTACAATGAGCAGTTCTTC.

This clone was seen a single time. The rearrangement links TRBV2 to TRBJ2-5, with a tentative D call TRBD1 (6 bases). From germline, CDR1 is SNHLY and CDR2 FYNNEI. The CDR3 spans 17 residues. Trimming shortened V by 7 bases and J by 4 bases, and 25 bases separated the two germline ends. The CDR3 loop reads CASKSGVAGLAGETQYF. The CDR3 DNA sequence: TGTGCCAGCAAGTCAGGGGTTGCCGGACTTGCCGGAGAGACCCAGTACTTC. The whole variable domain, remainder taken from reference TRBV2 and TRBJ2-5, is EPEVTQTPSHQVTQMGQEVILRCVPISNHLYFYWYRQILGQKVEFLVSFYNNEISEKSEIFDDQFSVERPDGSNFTLKIRSTKLEDSAMYFCASKSGVAGLAGETQYFGPGTRLLVL.

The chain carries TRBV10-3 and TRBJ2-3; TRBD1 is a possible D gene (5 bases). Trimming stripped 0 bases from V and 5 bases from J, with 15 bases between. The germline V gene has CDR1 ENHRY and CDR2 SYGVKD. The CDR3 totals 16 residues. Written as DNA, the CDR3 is TGTGCCATCAGTGAGTCGGGCCTCCAGGGCAGAGATACGCAGTATTTT. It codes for CAISESGLQGRDTQYF.

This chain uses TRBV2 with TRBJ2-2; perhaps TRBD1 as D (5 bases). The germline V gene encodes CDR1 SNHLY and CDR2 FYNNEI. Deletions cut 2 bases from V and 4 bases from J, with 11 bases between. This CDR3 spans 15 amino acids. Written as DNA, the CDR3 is TGTGCCAGCAGTGAATCCGGGCAGGGCACCGGGGAGCTGTTTTTT. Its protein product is CASSESGQGTGELFF.

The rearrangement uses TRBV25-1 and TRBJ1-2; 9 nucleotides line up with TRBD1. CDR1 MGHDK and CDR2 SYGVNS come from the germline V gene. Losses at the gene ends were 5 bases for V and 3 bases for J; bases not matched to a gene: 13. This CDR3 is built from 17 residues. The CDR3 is CASSKFSGTGSDYGYTF. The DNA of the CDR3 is TGTGCCAGCAGTAAATTTTCCGGGACAGGGTCTGACTATGGCTACACCTTC.

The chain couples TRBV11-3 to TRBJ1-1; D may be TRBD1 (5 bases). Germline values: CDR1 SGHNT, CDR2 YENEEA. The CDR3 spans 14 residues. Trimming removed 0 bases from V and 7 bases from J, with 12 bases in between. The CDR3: CASSLDPGNGEAFF. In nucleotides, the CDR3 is TGTGCCAGCAGCTTAGATCCAGGGAATGGTGAAGCTTTCTTT.

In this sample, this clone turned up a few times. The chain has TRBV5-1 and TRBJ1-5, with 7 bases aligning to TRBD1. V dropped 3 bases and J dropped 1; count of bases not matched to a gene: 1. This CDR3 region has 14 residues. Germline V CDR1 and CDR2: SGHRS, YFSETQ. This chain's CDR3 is CASSSGQSNQPQHF. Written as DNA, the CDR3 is TGCGCCAGCAGCTCGGGACAGAGCAATCAGCCCCAGCATTTT. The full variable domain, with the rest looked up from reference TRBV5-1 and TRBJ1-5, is KAGVTQTPRYLIKTRGQQVTLSCSPISGHRSVSWYQQTPGQGLQFLFEYFSETQRNKGNFPGRFSGRQFSNSRSEMNVSTLELGDSALYLCASSSGQSNQPQHFGDGTRLSIL.

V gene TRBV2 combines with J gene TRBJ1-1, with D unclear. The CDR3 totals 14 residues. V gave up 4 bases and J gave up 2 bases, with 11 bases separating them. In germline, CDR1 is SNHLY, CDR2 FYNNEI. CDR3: CASSARRVNTEAFF. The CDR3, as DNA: TGTGCCAGCAGTGCACGCCGAGTTAACACTGAAGCTTTCTTT.

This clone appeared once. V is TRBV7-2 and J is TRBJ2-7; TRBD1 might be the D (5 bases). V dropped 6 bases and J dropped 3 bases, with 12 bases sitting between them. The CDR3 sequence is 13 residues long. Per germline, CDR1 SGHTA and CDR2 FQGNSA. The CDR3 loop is CASSLIQGYEQYV. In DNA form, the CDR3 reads TGTGCCAGCAGTCTCATCCAGGGCTACGAGCAGTACGTC.

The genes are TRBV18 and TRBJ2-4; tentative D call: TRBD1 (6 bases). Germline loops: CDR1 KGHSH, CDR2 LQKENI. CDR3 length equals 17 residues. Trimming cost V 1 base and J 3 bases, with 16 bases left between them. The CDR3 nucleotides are TGTGCCAGCTCACCACGGGCCAGGGGTTCAGACAAAAACATTCAGTACTTC. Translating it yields CASSPRARGSDKNIQYF. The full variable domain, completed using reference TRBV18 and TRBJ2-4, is NAGVMQNPRHLVRRRGQEARLRCSPMKGHSHVYWYRQLPEEGLKFMVYLQKENIIDESGMPKERFSAEFPKEGPSILRIQQVVRGDSAAYFCASSPRARGSDKNIQYFGAGTRLSVL.

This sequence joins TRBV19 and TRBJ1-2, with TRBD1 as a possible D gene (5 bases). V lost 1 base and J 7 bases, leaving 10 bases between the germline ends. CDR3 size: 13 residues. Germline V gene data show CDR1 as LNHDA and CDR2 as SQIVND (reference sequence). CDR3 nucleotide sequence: TGTGCCAGTAGTATAGGAGAACAGGCTGGCTACACCTTC. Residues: CASSIGEQAGYTF.

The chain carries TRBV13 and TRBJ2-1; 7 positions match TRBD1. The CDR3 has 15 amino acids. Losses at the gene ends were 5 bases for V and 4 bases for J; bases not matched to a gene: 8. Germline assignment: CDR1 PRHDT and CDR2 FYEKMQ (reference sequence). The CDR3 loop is CASSPGQSFYNEQFF. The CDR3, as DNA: TGTGCCAGCAGCCCGGGACAGAGTTTTTACAATGAGCAGTTCTTC.

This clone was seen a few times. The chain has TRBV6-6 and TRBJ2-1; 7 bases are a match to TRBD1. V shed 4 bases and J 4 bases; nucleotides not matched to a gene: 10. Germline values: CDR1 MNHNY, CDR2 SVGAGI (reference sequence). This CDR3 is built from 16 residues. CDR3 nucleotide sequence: TGTGCCAGCAGTTCCGCGCAGGGACAGCCGTACAATGAGCAGTTCTTC. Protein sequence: CASSSAQGQPYNEQFF.

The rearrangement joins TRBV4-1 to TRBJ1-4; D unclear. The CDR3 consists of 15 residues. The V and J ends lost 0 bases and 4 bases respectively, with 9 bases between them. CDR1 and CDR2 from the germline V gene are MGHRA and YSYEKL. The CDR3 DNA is TGCGCCAGCAGCCAAGATTCTCAGGTTAATGAAAAACTGTTTTTT. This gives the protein CASSQDSQVNEKLFF.

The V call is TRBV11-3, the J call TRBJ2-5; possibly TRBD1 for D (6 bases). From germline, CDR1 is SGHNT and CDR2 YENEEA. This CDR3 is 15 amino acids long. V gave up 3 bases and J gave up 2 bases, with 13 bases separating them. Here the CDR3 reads CASSFATGYQETQYF. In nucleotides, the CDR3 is TGTGCCAGCAGCTTCGCGACAGGCTATCAAGAGACCCAGTACTTC. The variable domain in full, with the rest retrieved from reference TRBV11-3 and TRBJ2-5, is EAGVVQSPRYKIIEKKQPVAFWCNPISGHNTLYWYLQNLGQGPELLIRYENEEAVDDSQLPKDRFSAERLKGVDSTLKIQPAELGDSAVYLCASSFATGYQETQYFGPGTRLLVL.